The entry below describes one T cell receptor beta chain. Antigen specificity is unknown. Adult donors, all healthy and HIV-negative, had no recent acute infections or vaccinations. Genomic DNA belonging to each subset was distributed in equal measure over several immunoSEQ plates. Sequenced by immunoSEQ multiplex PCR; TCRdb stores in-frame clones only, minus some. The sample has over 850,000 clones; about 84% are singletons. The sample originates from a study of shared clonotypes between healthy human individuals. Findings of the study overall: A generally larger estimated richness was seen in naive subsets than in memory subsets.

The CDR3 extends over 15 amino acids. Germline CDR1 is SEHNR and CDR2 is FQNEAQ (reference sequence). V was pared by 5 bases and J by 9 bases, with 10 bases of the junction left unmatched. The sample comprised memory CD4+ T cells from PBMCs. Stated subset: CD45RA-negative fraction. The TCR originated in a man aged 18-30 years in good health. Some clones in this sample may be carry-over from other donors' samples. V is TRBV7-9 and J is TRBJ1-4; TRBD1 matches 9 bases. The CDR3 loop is CASSAPGQGLQKLFF. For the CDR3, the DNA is TGTGCCAGCAGCGCACCGGGACAGGGCCTTCAAAAACTGTTTTTT.